This T cell receptor beta chain derives from a study of beta chain features in type 1 diabetes. Points from the study as a whole: An over-representation of cells with high TCR expression could result from cDNA sequencing. In the patient group, naive, central memory and Treg TCRB repertoires seemed more alike than in the healthy donor group. The study found fewer insertions and more deletions at VDJ junctions in type 1 diabetes patients.

The CDR3 runs to 13 residues. V shed 10 bases and J shed 3 bases, with 15 bases lying between them. CDR1 and CDR2 from the germline V gene are LNHDA and SQIVND (reference sequence). Points on this clone: Its antigen is unidentified.

Since all of the isolated RNA was reverse transcribed, expressed TCRB transcripts were what got sequenced. The study sequenced naive, central memory and regulatory T cell samples to an average of about 3.8 million reads. Only in-frame clones appear in the TCRdb table, and some are missing; sequencing was by immunoSEQ multiplex PCR. This sample has 200,000 to 250,000 clones, with around 68% found just once. This chain links TRBV19 with TRBJ1-1, with D perhaps matching TRBD1 (5 bases). The receptor's source is a man younger than 40 in good health. The sample taken for sequencing was naive CD4+ T cells from blood. The CDR3 nucleotides read TGTGCCACCTCGACGCAGGGAGACACTGAAGCTTTCTTT. This gives the protein CATSTQGDTEAFF.